This is a list of T cell receptor beta chains from one sample in a study of post-analysis software for immune sequencing data. MiXCR, applied by TCRdb to the PCR reads, yields one record per CDR3 protein. The repertoire holds about 820,000 distinct CDR3 sequences, with approximately 50% as singletons. The material sequenced was blood. These receptors originate from a girl aged 10-17 years with multiple sclerosis. Each CDR3 is given with its conserved first and last residue. D genes are given only for firm matches. Only part of the rows carry a size: once, few, many, or a class if the clone is expanded.

- TRBD1 TRBJ1-2 TRBV6-1 TGTGCCAGCACTACCGGACAGGGCCCTTATGGCTACACCTTC CASTTGQGPYGYTF
- - TRBJ2-7 TRBV5-1 TGCGCCAGCAGCTCGAAGCACGGCTCCTACGAGCAGTACTTC CASSSKHGSYEQYF
- - TRBJ1-1 TRBV9 TGTGCCAGCAGCGTAGCCAGGGCGAACACTGAAGCTTTCTTT CASSVARANTEAFF
few - TRBJ2-5 TRBV15 TGTGCCACCAGCAGAGATTCCCGGGAGACCCAGTACTTC CATSRDSRETQYF
- TRBD1 TRBJ1-2 TRBV7-6 TGTGCCAGCAGCTTACGTGGGACAGGGCTCTATGGCTACACCTTC CASSLRGTGLYGYTF
- - TRBJ1-2 TRBV29-1 TGCAGCGTTGAATTGAACGGGGCCAACTATGGCTACACCTTC CSVELNGANYGYTF
- - TRBJ2-1 TRBV30 TGTGCCTGGAGTGTCTCCTGGACGGGGTTCAATAAGCAGTTCTTC CAWSVSWTGFNKQFF
few - TRBJ2-3 TRBV9 TGTGCCAGCAGCCCCAGGGACACTGCACCGAACGAGGATACGCAGTATTTT CASSPRDTAPNEDTQYF
once TRBD2 TRBJ2-5 TRBV12-3/TRBV12-4 TGTGCCAGCAGCCAAGGACTAGCGGGAGGCCCGGGTCAAGGGGCCCAGTACTTC CASSQGLAGGPGQGAQYF
few - TRBJ2-4 TRBV21-1 TGTGCCAGCAGCTATCCCCCCGGGACAGCAGAAGACATTCAGTACTTC CASSYPPGTAEDIQYF
few TRBD2 TRBJ2-3 TRBV7-3 TGTGCCAGCAGCCCTCTAGCGGCTAGCACAGATACGCAGTATTTT CASSPLAASTDTQYF
once TRBD2 TRBJ2-4 TRBV7-3 TGTGCCAGCAGCCCAAAAGGCGGGTCGCTAGCGGGACCGCAAAACATTCAGTACTTC CASSPKGGSLAGPQNIQYF
- - TRBJ2-3 TRBV20-1 TGCAGTGCAGCACGGGACGCACAGGATACGCAGTATTTT CSAARDAQDTQYF
- TRBD1 TRBJ1-2 TRBV29-1 TGCAGCGTTGATTGGGGATCGACAGGGTCGTTGACCAACTATGGCTACACCTTC CSVDWGSTGSLTNYGYTF
- - TRBJ2-3 TRBV3-1 TGTGCCAGCAGCCAATCTCGACGGGATACGCAGTATTTT CASSQSRRDTQYF
few - TRBJ1-1 TRBV5-5 TGTGCCAGTTTTCAGGGGATTGGTGAAGCTTTCTTT CASFQGIGEAFF
- TRBD1 TRBJ2-6 TRBV7-9 TGTGCCAGCAGCGAAAGGACAGGAAACTCTGGGGCCAACGTCCTGACTTTC CASSERTGNSGANVLTF
- - TRBJ2-5 TRBV7-9 TGTGCCAGCAGCTTAATATCGAATGAGCAGTACTTC CASSLISNEQYF
- - TRBJ2-1 TRBV28 TGTGCCAGCAGTTTTTGGTCGAATGAGCAGTTCTTC CASSFWSNEQFF
few - TRBJ2-3 TRBV12-3/TRBV12-4 TGTGCCAGCAGCTCTTTAATCCGGGCAGATACGCAGTATTTT CASSSLIRADTQYF
- - TRBJ1-5 TRBV7-9 TGTGCCAGCAGCTTAGAAGGGGTTACGGTAGGTCTCCAGCCCCAGCATTTT CASSLEGVTVGLQPQHF
- TRBD2 TRBJ2-2 TRBV27 TGTGCCAGCAACCAGTTAGCGGGAGGGCCCGCCGGGGAGCTGTTTTTT CASNQLAGGPAGELFF
few - TRBJ2-7 TRBV18 TGTGCCAGCTCACCACCGAGTACCGAACGGCGCGAGCAGTACTTC CASSPPSTERREQYF
- TRBD1 TRBJ2-2 TRBV5-1 TGCGCCAGCAGCTTGACCGGGACAGGGGGCTCCGGGGAGCTGTTTTTT CASSLTGTGGSGELFF
few TRBD2 TRBJ2-1 TRBV20-1 TGCAGTGCTAGAAAGGGACTAGCATTCTACAATGAGCAGTTCTTC CSARKGLAFYNEQFF
- TRBD2 TRBJ2-7 TRBV2 TGTGCCAGCAGTGAACTGGCGGGGGGCGTATACGAGCAGTACTTC CASSELAGGVYEQYF
- - TRBJ2-5 TRBV7-9 TGTGCCAGCAGTCCGGGGGCAGGGATGTACCAAGAGACCCAGTACTTC CASSPGAGMYQETQYF
once TRBD2 TRBJ2-7 TRBV12-3/TRBV12-4 TGTGCCAGCAGTCGCGGGACTAGCGGGAGTAGCTACGAGCAGTACTTC CASSRGTSGSSYEQYF
- - TRBJ2-3 TRBV29-1 TGCAGCGTTGAAATACGACGGTATAACACAGATACGCAGTATTTT CSVEIRRYNTDTQYF
- TRBD1 TRBJ2-7 TRBV3-1 TGTGCCAGCAGCCAAAGTACAGGGGTTTACGAGCAGTACTTC CASSQSTGVYEQYF
- - TRBJ1-1 TRBV29-1 TGCAGCGTACGGACGTTCGGCACTGAAGCTTTCTTT CSVRTFGTEAFF
- TRBD1 TRBJ2-7 TRBV4-1 TGCGCCAGCAGCCAACCGGGACAGAAGAGCCCCTACGAGCAGTACTTC CASSQPGQKSPYEQYF
few TRBD2 TRBJ2-1 TRBV5-1 TGCGCCAGCAGCTTGGCGGGGGGGGCCGGCAATGAGCAGTTCTTC CASSLAGGAGNEQFF
- - TRBJ2-3 TRBV2 TGTGCCAGCAGCCCACGGGGGACCTCTGACGCAGATACGCAGTATTTT CASSPRGTSDADTQYF
- - TRBJ2-7 TRBV12-5 TGTGCTAGTCGCCCCGGACCGATTTCTTGGGAGCAGTACTTC CASRPGPISWEQYF
- - TRBJ2-7 TRBV20-1 TGCAGTGCTAGAGATTTTATTGGAGGGGGCAGGGGCGAGCAGTACTTC CSARDFIGGGRGEQYF
- TRBD1 TRBJ1-2 TRBV12-3/TRBV12-4 TGTGCCAGCCAAACAAAGACAACAGGGGGAGGCTTTGGCTACACCTTC CASQTKTTGGGFGYTF
- - TRBJ1-6 TRBV11-2 TGTGCCAGCAGCCCCTTGGACGGGAGCTCCTATAATTCACCCCTCCACTTT CASSPLDGSSYNSPLHF
- - TRBJ2-7 TRBV4-1 TGCGCCAGCAGCCAAGACAGGAGGTTGGTCGAGCAGTACTTC CASSQDRRLVEQYF
few - TRBJ1-2 TRBV7-9 TGTGCCAGCAGCTTTCAGGGTACCACTAACTATGGCTACACCTTC CASSFQGTTNYGYTF
few - TRBJ1-5 TRBV7-2 TGTGCCAGCACCCGGGACACACTTCATGAGCGGCATTTT CASTRDTLHERHF
few TRBD1 TRBJ2-5 TRBV24-1 TGTGCCACCAGTACAGGGGGATACCAAGGGGAGACCCAGTACTTC CATSTGGYQGETQYF
few - TRBJ2-7 TRBV4-1 TGCGCCAGCAGCCCCCTTGGCGGGGTGACCTACGAGCAGTACTTC CASSPLGGVTYEQYF
- - TRBJ2-7 TRBV5-1 TGCGCCAGCAGCTTTATGCAGGGGTTATCCTACGAGCAGTACTTC CASSFMQGLSYEQYF
few - TRBJ2-3 TRBV7-6 TGTGCCAGCAGCTTAGGGGGCATTGGGGGCACAGATACGCAGTATTTT CASSLGGIGGTDTQYF
few TRBD2 TRBJ2-4 TRBV10-2 TGCGCCAGCAGTGAGATTGCGGGAGGGCTAGCCAAAAACATTCAGTACTTC CASSEIAGGLAKNIQYF
- - TRBJ1-5 TRBV27 TGTGCCAGCAGAGCCCGGGGGGTAGGCAATCAGCCCCAGCATTTT CASRARGVGNQPQHF
- - TRBJ2-7 TRBV27 TGTGCCAGCAGTCCCTCCGGACAGAAGTTCTTCTACGAGCAGTACTTC CASSPSGQKFFYEQYF
- - TRBJ2-7 TRBV6-5 TGTGCCTGCAGTTATTATACAGATCGCTACGAGCAGTACTTC CACSYYTDRYEQYF
- TRBD2 TRBJ2-1 TRBV4-1 TGCGCCAGCAGCCAATCCCCGGGAGGGCTTGATGAGCAGTTCTTC CASSQSPGGLDEQFF
few - TRBJ2-5 TRBV5-1 TGCGCCACTAAAACCGGGGAGACCCAGTACTTC CATKTGETQYF
- - TRBJ2-5 TRBV6-6 TGTGCCAGCGGGTCTCCCGACGGGAAAGAGACCCAGTACTTC CASGSPDGKETQYF